The 26 T cell receptor beta chains reported below all come from one sample, sequenced in a study of CD8+ T cells in alopecia areata (dated by TCRdb to the late 2010s). What the time point label conveys for this sample: baseline before oral tofacitinib. Libraries were prepared through the immunoSEQ multiplex PCR assay. RNA was extracted from all samples and reverse transcribed into cDNA as template for TCR sequencing. The immuneACCESS repertoire file appears here via TCRdb, limited to in-frame rearrangements. These files lack a portion of the clones; in checked studies, under half of the deficit traces to unresolved V genes, and the cause of the others is not known. In all, the sample holds around 250,000 clones, and 65% to 70% of those were seen once. The ten most abundant clones make up around 1.2% of the sample. The sequenced sample was CD4+ T cells sorted from blood, obtained at week 0. These receptors originate from a human donor with alopecia areata.

The chain has TRBV7-2 and TRBJ1-1; D uncertain. CDR1 and CDR2 (germline): SGHTA, FQGNSA. Trimming took 0 bases from V and 1 from J, leaving 6 bases between them. The CDR3 consists of 14 residues. The CDR3 region has the DNA TGTGCCAGCAGCTTAGCTCGAGCGAACACTGAAGCTTTCTTT. It is translated as CASSLARANTEAFF.

The count of this clone is one. The V and J genes are TRBV23-1 and TRBJ2-1; D is unresolved. TRBV23-1 is placed among ORFs of uncertain function. V gave up 2 bases and J gave up 1 base, with 15 bases separating them. This CDR3 contains 17 residues. The DNA for the CDR3 is TGCGCCAGCAGTCAAACCCTAGTGGGGATTTCCTACAATGAGCAGTTCTTC. This codes for CASSQTLVGISYNEQFF.

The chain carries TRBV2 and TRBJ1-5; D is uncertain. Germline V lookup: CDR1 SNHLY, CDR2 FYNNEI. Deletions cut 1 base from V and 1 base from J, with 2 bases between. The CDR3 runs to 13 residues. Here the CDR3 reads CASSEESNQPQHF. CDR3 in DNA: TGTGCCAGCAGTGAAGAGAGCAATCAGCCCCAGCATTTT.

This clone was observed once. The J gene is TRBJ1-1, the V gene TRBV5-4, with 7 bases lining up with TRBD1. With V trimmed by 6 bases and J by 4 bases, 9 bases remained unmatched. Germline CDR1 is SGHNT and CDR2 is YYREEE (reference sequence). The CDR3 sequence is 14 residues long. This CDR3 is CASNKGGRSTEAFF. The CDR3 DNA reads TGTGCCAGCAACAAAGGGGGCCGGAGCACTGAAGCTTTCTTT.

This clone was observed a handful of times. This rearrangement joins TRBV29-1 to TRBJ2-1, with 7 bases identical to TRBD2. Germline loops: CDR1 SQVTM, CDR2 ANQGSEA. The V gene end was trimmed by 7 bases and the J gene end by 6 bases; junction bases not matched to a gene: 9. This CDR3 spans 13 amino acids. The CDR3 region has the DNA TGCAGCGCCCAAGGGCCTAGCGGCAATGAGCAGTTCTTC. Translation gives CSAQGPSGNEQFF.

The chain has TRBV9 and TRBJ1-2; a weak D match, TRBD1 (5 bases). This CDR3 is 19 amino acids long. V shed 0 bases and J shed 4 bases, with 25 bases lying between them. CDR1 and CDR2 (germline): SGDLS, YYNGEE. CDR3 protein: CASSVEAPRGSVGLYGYTF. For the CDR3, the DNA is TGTGCCAGCAGCGTAGAGGCCCCTCGGGGCAGTGTGGGCCTCTATGGCTACACCTTC. Drawing the rest from reference TRBV9 and TRBJ1-2, the complete variable domain is DSGVTQTPKHLITATGQRVTLRCSPRSGDLSVYWYQQSLDQGLQFLIQYYNGEERAKGNILERFSAQQFPDLHSELNLSSLELGDSALYFCASSVEAPRGSVGLYGYTFGSGTRLTVV.

The chain couples TRBV6-1 to TRBJ1-6; possible D gene TRBD1, 5 bases. Germline V gene data show CDR1 as MNHNS and CDR2 as SASEGT. With 5 bases removed from V and 5 bases from J, the gap between germline ends came to 10 bases. This CDR3 spans 14 amino acids. CDR3 DNA: TGTGCCAGCAGTAGGGAGACAGATAATTCACCCCTCCACTTT. Amino acids: CASSRETDNSPLHF.

The chain recombines TRBV5-6 with TRBJ1-1; TRBD1 might be the D (6 bases). Germline CDR1 and CDR2: SGHDT and YYEEEE. CDR3 length: 14 amino acids. V was cut by 1 base and J by 7 bases, with 14 bases left in between. The DNA of the CDR3 is TGTGCCAGCAGCTTGCAGGCAGGGGAGGATGAAGCTTTCTTT. This codes for CASSLQAGEDEAFF.

J is TRBJ2-1 and V is TRBV30; perhaps TRBD2 as D (6 bases). V was pared by 3 bases and J by 7 bases, with 16 bases between. Germline values: CDR1 GTSNPN, CDR2 SVGIG (reference sequence). The CDR3 is 14 amino acids. CDR3 sequence: CAWSQGWGVNEQFF. The CDR3 nucleotides read TGTGCCTGGAGCCAAGGGTGGGGGGTAAATGAGCAGTTCTTC.

This chain links TRBV5-1 with TRBJ2-5; no clear D. Per germline, CDR1 SGHRS and CDR2 YFSETQ. V was pared by 0 bases and J by 2 bases, with 5 bases between. This CDR3 is 13 amino acids long. CDR3 in DNA: TGCGCCAGCAGCTTGGCCAGTCAAGAGACCCAGTACTTC. Protein: CASSLASQETQYF.

The genes are TRBV2 and TRBJ2-1, with 9 bases matching TRBD2. Germline trimming cut 5 bases from V and 7 bases from J; bases unmatched to any gene: 6. CDR1 and CDR2 from the germline V gene are SNHLY and FYNNEI. The length of the CDR3 is 14 residues. The CDR3 loop is CASSQERGENEQFF. CDR3 DNA: TGTGCCAGCAGTCAGGAGCGGGGGGAAAATGAGCAGTTCTTC.

This clone occurred a few times. This chain connects TRBV7-2 to TRBJ1-5; unclear D gene. This CDR3 has 15 residues. The germline V and J ends were trimmed by 4 bases and 1 base, with 11 bases remaining between them. Germline CDR1 is SGHTA and CDR2 is FQGNSA. The CDR3 loop reads CASSSDVGSNQPQHF. DNA of the CDR3: TGTGCCAGCAGCTCGGACGTTGGGAGCAATCAGCCCCAGCATTTT.

The chain employs TRBV2 and TRBJ2-5; 9 bases map to TRBD1. Germline V gives CDR1 SNHLY, CDR2 FYNNEI. The V segment lost 1 base and the J segment 5 bases; nucleotides outside the gene matches: 5. The CDR3 runs 15 residues. The CDR3 sequence is CASSEVTGGLETQYF. CDR3 nucleotide sequence: TGTGCCAGCAGTGAAGTGACAGGGGGTCTTGAGACCCAGTACTTC.

The table lists this clone with a count of one. The chain recombines TRBV29-1 with TRBJ2-3; D remains unclear. Germline assignment: CDR1 SQVTM and CDR2 ANQGSEA. The ends were cut back, 2 bases at V and 4 bases at J, with 4 bases in the middle. The CDR3 is made up of 11 amino acids. The CDR3 nucleotides are TGCAGCGTTGAATTGGCAGATACGCAGTATTTT. This codes for CSVELADTQYF.

This clone turned up a few times. This chain joins TRBV6-6 and TRBJ1-6; 8 bases map to TRBD1. CDR1 and CDR2 from the germline V gene are MNHNY and SVGAGI (reference sequence). V gave up 6 bases and J gave up 3 bases; unmatched junction bases: 4. The CDR3 sequence is 15 residues long. The chain's CDR3 is CASRSTGVYNSPLHF. CDR3 nucleotide sequence: TGTGCCAGCAGGTCGACAGGGGTCTATAATTCACCCCTCCACTTT.

CDR3: CASSQLSGETQYF. In DNA form, the CDR3 reads TGTGCCAGCAGTCAATTGAGCGGAGAGACCCAGTACTTC. The J gene is TRBJ2-5, the V gene TRBV27; D may be TRBD2 (5 bases). CDR3 length: 13 amino acids. Trimming removed 5 bases from V and 4 bases from J, with 11 bases in between. CDR1 is MNHEY, CDR2 SMNVEV, per germline (reference sequence).

The chain is built from TRBV29-1 and TRBJ2-2; D not resolved. This CDR3 spans 10 amino acids. The V gene lost 5 bases and the J gene lost 4 bases, with 2 bases spanning the gap. CDR1 SQVTM and CDR2 ANQGSEA come from the germline V gene. DNA of the CDR3: TGCAGCGTTTTCACCGGGGAGCTGTTTTTT. It yields the protein CSVFTGELFF.

The V and J genes are TRBV2 and TRBJ1-1; D call uncertain. CDR3 length: 11 amino acids. CDR1 and CDR2 from the germline V gene are SNHLY and FYNNEI. Trimming shortened V by 7 bases and J by 2 bases, and 5 bases separated the two germline ends. CDR3 protein: CASTYNTEAFF. The CDR3 region has the DNA TGTGCCAGCACCTATAACACTGAAGCTTTCTTT.

This clone has more than one count but fewer than ten. V usage is TRBV30 and J usage is TRBJ2-2; weak D call: TRBD2 (5 bases). CDR3 size: 13 residues. Trimming shortened V by 3 bases and J by 4 bases, and 9 bases separated the two germline ends. Germline assignment: CDR1 GTSNPN and CDR2 SVGIG (reference sequence). CDR3 region: CAWSPRGTGELFF. CDR3 nucleotides: TGTGCCTGGAGCCCTCGGGGCACCGGGGAGCTGTTTTTT.

This clone appeared a few times. The V call is TRBV20-1, the J call TRBJ2-5; D remains unclear. V was pared by 5 bases and J by 4 bases, with 8 bases between. CDR3 length equals 11 residues. Germline V gene lookup returns CDR1 DFQATT and CDR2 SNEGSKA (reference sequence). CDR3 residues: CSAGFGETQYF. CDR3 bases: TGCAGTGCTGGATTTGGAGAGACCCAGTACTTC.

This clone was observed a handful of times. This chain uses TRBV7-9 with TRBJ2-5, with 11 bases aligning to TRBD1. Losses at the gene ends were 5 bases for V and 7 bases for J; bases not matched to a gene: 9. The germline CDR1 and CDR2 sequences are SEHNR and FQNEAQ (reference sequence). The CDR3 runs 15 residues. CDR3 DNA sequence: TGTGCCAGCAGCACTGGACAGGGGGCCGGGTTGACCCAGTACTTC. It yields the protein CASSTGQGAGLTQYF.

The chain is built from TRBV7-2 and TRBJ2-3; D is undetermined. The CDR3 is made up of 13 amino acids. V was clipped by 5 bases and J by 2 bases, with 8 bases between them. Germline V gives CDR1 SGHTA, CDR2 FQGNSA. The CDR3 region is CASSTTDTDTQYF. In nucleotides, the CDR3 is TGTGCCAGCAGCACCACCGACACAGATACGCAGTATTTT.

V and J are TRBV11-2 and TRBJ2-1; 7 positions agree with TRBD2. Germline CDR1 is SGHAT and CDR2 is FQNNGV. The ends lost 10 bases at V and 6 bases at J; junction bases unmatched: 6. The CDR3 runs 12 residues. Here the CDR3 reads CAILQRGNEQFF. The CDR3 coding sequence is TGTGCCATCTTGCAGCGGGGCAATGAGCAGTTCTTC.

This chain links TRBV29-1 with TRBJ2-5, with D tentatively TRBD2 (6 bases). CDR1 SQVTM and CDR2 ANQGSEA come from the germline V gene. Between the trimmed V and J ends, which lost 3 bases and 3 bases, there was a span of 8 bases. The length of the CDR3 is 12 residues. This CDR3 is CSVDSGEETQYF. DNA for the CDR3: TGCAGCGTTGATTCGGGAGAAGAGACCCAGTACTTC.

The chain employs TRBV7-8 and TRBJ2-3, with D perhaps matching TRBD2 (6 bases). Germline values: CDR1 SGHVS, CDR2 FQNEAQ. V lost 5 bases, J lost 3 bases, and 15 bases lay in between. This CDR3 spans 15 amino acids. The DNA of the CDR3 is TGTGCCAGCAGCCCGAGGAGCGGGTTAACAGATACGCAGTATTTT. Its translation is CASSPRSGLTDTQYF.

This chain connects TRBV30 to TRBJ1-2; D not certain. The CDR3 runs 14 residues. The germline CDR1 and CDR2 sequences are GTSNPN and SVGIG (reference sequence). Trimming pared 0 bases from V and 2 bases from J, leaving 10 bases between. The CDR3 region has the DNA TGTGCCTGGAGTGTACTAGGCCGAAACTATGGCTACACCTTC. Translation: CAWSVLGRNYGYTF.